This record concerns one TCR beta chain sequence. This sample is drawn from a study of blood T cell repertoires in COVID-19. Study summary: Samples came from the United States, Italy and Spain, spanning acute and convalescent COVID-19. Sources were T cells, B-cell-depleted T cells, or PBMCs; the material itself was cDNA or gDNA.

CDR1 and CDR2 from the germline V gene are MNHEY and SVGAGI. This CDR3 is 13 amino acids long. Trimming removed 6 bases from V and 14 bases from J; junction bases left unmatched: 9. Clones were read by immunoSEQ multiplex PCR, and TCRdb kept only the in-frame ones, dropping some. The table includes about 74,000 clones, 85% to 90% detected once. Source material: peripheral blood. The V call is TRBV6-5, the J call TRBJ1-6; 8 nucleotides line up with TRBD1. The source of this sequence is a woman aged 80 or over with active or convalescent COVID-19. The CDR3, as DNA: TGTGCCAGCAGACAGGGGGGCTTCGGGTCCCTCCACTTT. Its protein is CASRQGGFGSLHF.